The entry below gives a single T cell receptor (beta chain) sequence along with its context. Its antigen is undetermined. This record belongs to a study of T cells in localized non-small cell lung cancer. Study outcomes and limitations: A median roughly 57 of the top 100 tumor clones appeared in adjacent lung. There was higher T cell clonality in uninvolved adjacent lung than in tumor, and it was highest there. Because sequencing included only one region (of the tumor), heterogeneity remains possible.

TCRdb keeps only in-frame clones here, not all; method: immunoSEQ multiplex PCR. Altogether roughly 66,000 clones are present, 85% to 90% being singletons, with the ten largest covering under 2%. The TCR originated in a woman aged 40 to 75 with stage I lung adenocarcinoma. Sample: peripheral blood, taken before any cancer treatment.

The CDR3 DNA reads as TGTGCCAGCAGCGCGCCGGGACAGGGATTCTACGGCTACACCTTC. Translation: CASSAPGQGFYGYTF. The V call is TRBV7-2, the J call TRBJ1-2, with 9 positions matching TRBD1. Germline V CDR1 and CDR2: SGHTA, FQGNSA. The CDR3 has 15 amino acids. Trimming cost V 5 bases and J 8 bases; bases outside gene matches: 12.